Each of the 15 T cell receptor beta chains below was sequenced from the same sample in a study of blood T cell repertoires in COVID-19. Produced via immunoSEQ multiplex PCR; TCRdb's table is partial and in-frame only. The table lists about 230,000 clones, roughly 90% of them singletons. The specimen sequenced was PBMCs or T cells enriched from blood (not recorded which). These receptors all come from a woman aged 25-40 years with acute COVID-19.

This clone was recorded only once. The chain has TRBV5-4 and TRBJ2-1; D is possibly TRBD2 (6 bases). In germline, CDR1 is SGHNT, CDR2 YYREEE (reference sequence). There are 15 residues in the CDR3. V was shortened by 0 bases and J by 4 bases, with 11 bases between the two germline ends. The CDR3 reads CASSLAGTGYNEQFF. The CDR3 coding sequence is TGTGCCAGCAGCTTGGCCGGGACTGGATACAATGAGCAGTTCTTC. The whole variable domain, filled in from reference TRBV5-4 and TRBJ2-1, reads ETGVTQSPTHLIKTRGQQVTLRCSSQSGHNTVSWYQQALGQGPQFIFQYYREEENGRGNFPPRFSGLQFPNYSSELNVNALELDDSALYLCASSLAGTGYNEQFFGPGTRLTVL.

The chain links TRBV5-1 to TRBJ1-1; TRBD1 is a possible D gene (5 bases). Germline V gene lookup returns CDR1 SGHRS and CDR2 YFSETQ. This CDR3 is built from 13 residues. V lost 5 bases and J lost 2, with 10 bases in between. The CDR3 DNA follows: TGCGCCAGCAGGCGGGACGTAAACACTGAAGCTTTCTTT. This gives the protein CASRRDVNTEAFF.

V usage is TRBV3-1 (or the pseudogene TRBV3-2) and J usage is TRBJ1-2; D may be TRBD1 (5 bases). In germline, CDR1 is LGHDT, CDR2 YNNKEL (reference sequence). V was trimmed by 0 bases and J by 7 bases, leaving 18 bases between them. This CDR3 spans 16 amino acids. The CDR3 region has the DNA TGTGCCAGCAGCCAAGATTACAGGACCCATAGTTGTGGCTACACCTTC. This translates into CASSQDYRTHSCGYTF.

The chain links TRBV30 to TRBJ1-5, with TRBD1 matching over 7 bases. Germline CDR1 GTSNPN, CDR2 SVGIG (reference sequence). V gave up 2 bases and J gave up 4 bases; unmatched junction bases: 2. The CDR3 runs to 13 residues. The CDR3 region has the DNA TGTGCCTGGAGTATGACAGGGAATCAGCCCCAGCATTTT. Translated, it gives CAWSMTGNQPQHF.

This sequence joins TRBV30 and TRBJ2-5; 9 bases align to TRBD1. The length of the CDR3 is 13 residues. V gave up 6 bases and J gave up 1 base; unmatched junction bases: 3. Germline V gene data show CDR1 as GTSNPN and CDR2 as SVGIG (reference sequence). The CDR3 spells CACEQGAQETQYF. CDR3 nucleotides: TGTGCCTGTGAACAGGGGGCCCAAGAGACCCAGTACTTC.

The chain couples TRBV3-1 (or the pseudogene TRBV3-2) to TRBJ1-6; the D is unclear. Per germline, CDR1 LGHDT and CDR2 YNNKEL (reference sequence). The V and J ends lost 0 bases and 9 bases respectively, with 9 bases between them. The CDR3 spans 14 residues. CDR3 loop: CASSQDGISSPLHF. CDR3 nucleotides: TGTGCCAGCAGCCAAGATGGCATTTCTTCACCCCTCCACTTT.

This chain connects TRBV30 to TRBJ1-2; weak D call: TRBD1 (6 bases). This CDR3 comprises 14 residues. The germline CDR1 and CDR2 sequences are GTSNPN and SVGIG (reference sequence). V was cut by 3 bases and J by 1 base, with 12 bases left in between. The CDR3 bases are TGTGCCTGGAGCGGACAGCTGGGTAACTATGGCTACACCTTC. This translates into CAWSGQLGNYGYTF. The variable domain in full, completed from reference TRBV30 and TRBJ1-2, reads SQTIHQWPATLVQPVGSPLSLECTVEGTSNPNLYWYRQAAGRGLQLLFYSVGIGQISSEVPQNLSASRPQDRQFILSSKKLLLSDSGFYLCAWSGQLGNYGYTFGSGTRLTVV.

The rearrangement uses TRBV6-5 and TRBJ2-3, with a tentative D call TRBD2 (5 bases). From germline, CDR1 is MNHEY and CDR2 SVGAGI. This CDR3 is built from 14 residues. Deletions cut 6 bases from V and 0 bases from J, with 10 bases between. CDR3 DNA sequence: TGTGCCAGCAGCAAAAGCGGAAGCACAGATACGCAGTATTTT. This sequence encodes CASSKSGSTDTQYF.

The genes are TRBV5-1 and TRBJ2-7; 10 positions agree with TRBD1. The germline CDR1 and CDR2 sequences are SGHRS and YFSETQ. V dropped 0 bases and J dropped 5; count of bases not matched to a gene: 8. CDR3 length: 16 amino acids. The CDR3 DNA is TGCGCCAGCAGCTTGGATGGGACAGGGGTACTCAACGAGCAGTACTTC. This sequence encodes CASSLDGTGVLNEQYF.

The chain combines TRBV30 with TRBJ1-1; TRBD1 might be the D (6 bases). The CDR3 covers 14 residues. V was clipped by 0 bases and J by 5 bases, with 13 bases between them. The germline V gene encodes CDR1 GTSNPN and CDR2 SVGIG (reference sequence). This CDR3 reads CAWSVTGRDTEAFF. The CDR3 coding sequence is TGTGCCTGGAGTGTAACAGGGAGGGATACTGAAGCTTTCTTT.

CDR3 protein: CASSQGAGYGYTF. DNA for the CDR3: TGTGCCAGCAGTCAGGGGGCAGGCTATGGCTACACCTTC. The chain is built from TRBV2 and TRBJ1-2; 8 bases map to TRBD1. The CDR3 runs to 13 residues. Germline CDR1 SNHLY, CDR2 FYNNEI. The ends lost 5 bases at V and 4 bases at J; junction bases unmatched: 3.

This chain links TRBV4-3 with TRBJ2-7, with 8 bases matching TRBD2. CDR1 is LGHNA, CDR2 YSLEER, per germline. The J segment lost 2 bases and the V segment lost 1 base, leaving 4 bases of the junction unmatched. The CDR3 has 15 residues. The CDR3 sequence: CASSQARGDPYEQYF. In DNA, the CDR3 is TGCGCCAGCAGCCAAGCGCGGGGGGATCCCTACGAGCAGTACTTC.

The chain carries TRBV5-6 and TRBJ2-5; TRBD2 matches 12 bases. CDR1 is SGHDT and CDR2 is YYEEEE in the germline V gene. The V gene end was trimmed by 0 bases and the J gene end by 5 bases; junction bases not matched to a gene: 2. The CDR3 sequence is 15 residues long. As DNA, the CDR3 is TGTGCCAGCAGCTTGGGGCTAGCGGGGGGGGAGACCCAGTACTTC. Translating gives CASSLGLAGGETQYF.

V and J are TRBV4-1 and TRBJ2-3; 7 bases line up with TRBD2. Germline CDR1 reads MGHRA; CDR2 reads YSYEKL. Unmatched junction bases numbered 8, after V lost 4 bases and J lost 7 bases. This CDR3 is 14 amino acids long. The CDR3 protein is CASSRAGERNTQYF. The CDR3 DNA is TGCGCCAGCAGCCGGGCGGGGGAGCGTAATACGCAGTATTTT.

V gene TRBV18 combines with J gene TRBJ1-2; tentative D call: TRBD1 (5 bases). V lost 6 bases and J 2 bases, leaving 16 bases between the germline ends. The CDR3 runs 15 residues. The V gene's germline CDR1 is KGHSH and CDR2 LQKENI. The CDR3 is CASSQSGVRNYGYTF. CDR3 DNA: TGTGCCAGCTCCCAATCGGGGGTTCGGAACTATGGCTACACCTTC.